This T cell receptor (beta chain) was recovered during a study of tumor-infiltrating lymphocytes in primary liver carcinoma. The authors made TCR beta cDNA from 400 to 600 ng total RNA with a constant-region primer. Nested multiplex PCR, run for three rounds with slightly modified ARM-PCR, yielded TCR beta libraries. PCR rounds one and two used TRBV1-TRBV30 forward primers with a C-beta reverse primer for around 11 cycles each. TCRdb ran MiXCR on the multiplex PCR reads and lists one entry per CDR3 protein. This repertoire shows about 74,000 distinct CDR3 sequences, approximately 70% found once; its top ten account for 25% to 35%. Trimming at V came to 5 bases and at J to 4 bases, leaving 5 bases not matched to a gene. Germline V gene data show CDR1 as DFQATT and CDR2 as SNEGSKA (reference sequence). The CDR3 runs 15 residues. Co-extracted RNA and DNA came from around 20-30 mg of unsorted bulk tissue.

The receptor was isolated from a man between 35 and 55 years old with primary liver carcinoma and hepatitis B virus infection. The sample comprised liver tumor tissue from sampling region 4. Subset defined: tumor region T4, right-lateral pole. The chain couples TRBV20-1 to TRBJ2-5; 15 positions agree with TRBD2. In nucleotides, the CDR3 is TGCAGTGCTCCGGGGACTAGCGGGAGGACAGAGACCCAGTACTTC. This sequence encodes CSAPGTSGRTETQYF.